The present TCR beta chain was sequenced within a study of cytomegalovirus exposure and HLA in healthy donors. The overall study: The approximately 120 validation repertoires, a later analysis reported, used the same platform as the 600 to 700 first-cohort repertoires.

Repertoires were generated with immunoSEQ multiplex PCR, while TCRdb's copy carries only in-frame clones and drops some. The sample includes some 160,000 clones, about 88% of them seen just once. Trimming removed 0 bases at V and 2 bases at J, with 8 bases between. This CDR3 has 15 amino acids. Germline CDR1 and CDR2: SGHVS and FQNEAQ. Donors came from a validation cohort of about 120 subjects, distinct from the first 666-subject cohort. Overall study findings and caveats: Both high specificity and high sensitivity reportedly marked the classifier's diagnosis of cytomegalovirus status.

Notes on this clone: The antigen remains undetermined.

The J gene is TRBJ2-1, the V gene TRBV7-8; tentatively, D is TRBD1 (5 bases). The sequencing input was PBMCs. The clonotype originates from a man younger than 35 in good health and CMV-seronegative. CDR3 loop: CASSLARTTYNEQFF. DNA of the CDR3: TGTGCCAGCAGCTTAGCCAGGACAACCTACAATGAGCAGTTCTTC. Drawing the rest from reference TRBV7-8 and TRBJ2-1, the complete variable domain is GAGVSQSPRYKVAKRGQDVALRCDPISGHVSLFWYQQALGQGPEFLTYFQNEAQLDKSGLPSDRFFAERPEGSVSTLKIQRTQQEDSAVYLCASSLARTTYNEQFFGPGTRLTVL.